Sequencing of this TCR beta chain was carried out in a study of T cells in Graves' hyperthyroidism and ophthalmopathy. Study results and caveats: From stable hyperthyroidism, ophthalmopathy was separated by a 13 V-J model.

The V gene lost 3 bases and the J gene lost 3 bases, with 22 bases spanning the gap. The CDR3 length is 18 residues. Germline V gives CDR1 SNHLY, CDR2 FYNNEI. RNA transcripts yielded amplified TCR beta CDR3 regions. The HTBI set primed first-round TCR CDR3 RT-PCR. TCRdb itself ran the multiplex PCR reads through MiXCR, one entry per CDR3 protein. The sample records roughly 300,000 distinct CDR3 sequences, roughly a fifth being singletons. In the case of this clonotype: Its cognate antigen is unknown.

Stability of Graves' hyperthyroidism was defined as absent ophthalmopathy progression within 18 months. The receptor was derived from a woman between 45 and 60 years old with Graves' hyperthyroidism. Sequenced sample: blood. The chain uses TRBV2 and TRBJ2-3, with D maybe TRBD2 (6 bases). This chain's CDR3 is CASSELRLASFLTDTQYF. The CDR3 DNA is TGTGCCAGCAGTGAGCTCAGGCTAGCGTCGTTTTTAACAGATACGCAGTATTTT.